A single sample gave rise to the 20 T cell receptor beta chains below, sequenced in a study of cytomegalovirus exposure and HLA in healthy donors. The study ran its PCR with 60 Vbeta and 13 Jbeta primers. Assay used: immunoSEQ multiplex PCR; TCRdb lists only in-frame clones, some missing. This table has about 200,000 clones, 75% to 90% appearing once. Sequences were obtained from PBMCs. These receptors originate from a woman in her thirties in good health and CMV-seronegative.

The gene calls are TRBV11-2 and TRBJ2-3; TRBD2 matches 8 bases. V shed 5 bases, J shed 2 bases, and the junction held 6 bases outside the gene matches. The germline CDR1 and CDR2 sequences are SGHAT and FQNNGV. The CDR3 spans 15 residues. Here the CDR3 reads CASSITSGNTDTQYF. For the CDR3, the DNA is TGTGCCAGCAGCATTACTAGCGGCAACACAGATACGCAGTATTTT. Full variable domain (rest looked up from reference TRBV11-2 and TRBJ2-3): EAGVAQSPRYKIIEKRQSVAFWCNPISGHATLYWYQQILGQGPKLLIQFQNNGVVDDSQLPKDRFSAERLKGVDSTLKIQPAKLEDSAVYLCASSITSGNTDTQYFGPGTRLTVL.

The chain recombines TRBV7-9 with TRBJ1-5, with D maybe TRBD1 (6 bases). This CDR3 is 13 amino acids long. The V end lost 4 bases, the J end lost 5 bases, and 9 bases lay between the germline ends. The germline V gene has CDR1 SEHNR and CDR2 FQNEAQ (reference sequence). In DNA form, the CDR3 reads TGTGCCAGCAGCTCAGGGGCTTATCAGCCCCAGCATTTT. It yields the protein CASSSGAYQPQHF.

Written as DNA, the CDR3 is TGTGCCAGCAGTTTAAAGACTAGTGTAGATGAGCAGTTCTTC. Translation: CASSLKTSVDEQFF. The V and J genes are TRBV27 and TRBJ2-1; TRBD2 might be the D (6 bases). Trimming removed 2 bases from V and 8 bases from J, with 13 bases in between. Germline CDR1 is MNHEY and CDR2 is SMNVEV (reference sequence). The CDR3 is made up of 14 amino acids.

This chain links TRBV5-1 with TRBJ2-3; 13 bases align to TRBD2. V trimming: 4 bases; J trimming: 5 bases; junction bases outside the gene matches: 7. The CDR3 spans 16 residues. The V gene's germline CDR1 is SGHRS and CDR2 YFSETQ. CDR3 bases: TGCGCCAGCAGCGCCGGACTAGCGGGAGTAGTAGATACGCAGTATTTT. Its translation is CASSAGLAGVVDTQYF.

CDR3 sequence: CSVEFPSWLETQYF. In DNA form, the CDR3 reads TGCAGCGTTGAGTTCCCTAGCTGGTTAGAGACCCAGTACTTC. The chain combines TRBV29-1 with TRBJ2-5; possibly TRBD2 for D (5 bases). The ends were cut back, 3 bases at V and 4 bases at J, with 15 bases in the middle. This CDR3 is built from 14 residues. Germline CDR1 SQVTM, CDR2 ANQGSEA. Drawing the rest from reference TRBV29-1 and TRBJ2-5, the complete variable domain is SAVISQKPSRDICQRGTSLTIQCQVDSQVTMMFWYRQQPGQSLTLIATANQGSEATYESGFVIDKFPISRPNLTFSTLTVSNMSPEDSSIYLCSVEFPSWLETQYFGPGTRLLVL.

The chain employs TRBV6-6 and TRBJ1-5, with a possible D match to TRBD1 (5 bases). Per germline, CDR1 MNHNY and CDR2 SVGAGI (reference sequence). V was trimmed by 4 bases and J by 4 bases, leaving 11 bases between them. This CDR3 region has 14 residues. Written as DNA, the CDR3 is TGTGCCAGCAGTTCTCGACAGAGGAATCAGCCCCAGCATTTT. It codes for CASSSRQRNQPQHF.

J is TRBJ2-7 and V is TRBV28; 8 bases are shared with TRBD1. Losses at the gene ends were 6 bases for V and 4 bases for J; bases not matched to a gene: 8. CDR1 is MDHEN, CDR2 SYDVKM, per germline. This CDR3 region has 14 residues. The DNA for the CDR3 is TGTGCCAGCAGCTCCGGACAGGGAATTTACGAGCAGTACTTC. This sequence encodes CASSSGQGIYEQYF. Full variable domain (remainder filled in from reference TRBV28 and TRBJ2-7): DVKVTQSSRYLVKRTGEKVFLECVQDMDHENMFWYRQDPGLGLRLIYFSYDVKMKEKGDIPEGYSVSREKKERFSLILESASTNQTSMYLCASSSGQGIYEQYFGPGTRLTVT.

The chain uses TRBV6-5 and TRBJ1-5; D is possibly TRBD1 (5 bases). This CDR3 has 13 amino acids. Germline V gene lookup returns CDR1 MNHEY and CDR2 SVGAGI. V was cut by 3 bases and J by 3 bases, with 6 bases left in between. CDR3 nucleotide sequence: TGTGCCAGCAGTTATGGGGCCAATCAGCCCCAGCATTTT. Its protein is CASSYGANQPQHF.

CDR3 in DNA: TGTGCCAGCAGGGGGACAGGGGATCAGCCCCAGCATTTT. Protein product: CASRGTGDQPQHF. The chain carries TRBV28 and TRBJ1-5; 10 bases map to TRBD1. V lost 6 bases and J lost 5; bases outside the gene matches: 1. CDR1 and CDR2 (germline): MDHEN, SYDVKM. This CDR3 comprises 13 residues. Drawing the rest from reference TRBV28 and TRBJ1-5, the complete variable domain is DVKVTQSSRYLVKRTGEKVFLECVQDMDHENMFWYRQDPGLGLRLIYFSYDVKMKEKGDIPEGYSVSREKKERFSLILESASTNQTSMYLCASRGTGDQPQHFGDGTRLSIL.

J is TRBJ1-1 and V is TRBV2; D unclear. CDR3 length: 11 amino acids. The germline gives CDR1 SNHLY, CDR2 FYNNEI. Trimming cost V 7 bases and J 7 bases, with 10 bases left between them. The CDR3 reads CASTLTLEAFF. The CDR3 nucleotides read TGTGCCAGCACTCTAACCCTTGAAGCTTTCTTT.

This clone was detected once. The rearrangement uses TRBV12-5 and TRBJ2-5; D remains unclear. Trimming left V 4 bases short and J 5 bases short, with 5 bases between. Germline V CDR1 and CDR2: LGHNT, FRNRAP. The CDR3 totals 11 residues. CDR3 coding DNA: TGTGCTAGTGGTTCCCTCGAGACCCAGTACTTC. Translating gives CASGSLETQYF.

The chain combines TRBV14 with TRBJ2-3, with D tentatively TRBD2 (6 bases). V was clipped by 2 bases and J by 5 bases, with 17 bases between them. The V gene's germline CDR1 is SGHDN and CDR2 FVKESK. The CDR3 is 16 residues long. CDR3: CASSQWAGGTGDTQYF. The CDR3 DNA reads TGTGCCAGCAGCCAATGGGCGGGCGGGACCGGAGATACGCAGTATTTT.

The chain couples TRBV6-5 to TRBJ2-1; 7 positions match TRBD2. The germline V gene has CDR1 MNHEY and CDR2 SVGAGI. J was trimmed by 8 bases and V by 5 bases; bases with no gene match: 9. This CDR3 comprises 14 residues. The CDR3 is CASSDGLVGYEQFF. The CDR3 DNA reads TGTGCCAGCAGTGATGGACTAGTAGGCTATGAGCAGTTCTTC.

The chain couples TRBV2 to TRBJ2-7; D is uncertain. V was shortened by 3 bases and J by 6 bases, with 18 bases between the two germline ends. Germline V gene data show CDR1 as SNHLY and CDR2 as FYNNEI. CDR3 length equals 15 residues. The CDR3 sequence is CASSDSRTQFSEQYF. The CDR3 DNA reads as TGTGCCAGCAGTGACTCTCGAACCCAATTCAGCGAGCAGTACTTC. Full variable domain (remainder filled in from reference TRBV2 and TRBJ2-7): EPEVTQTPSHQVTQMGQEVILRCVPISNHLYFYWYRQILGQKVEFLVSFYNNEISEKSEIFDDQFSVERPDGSNFTLKIRSTKLEDSAMYFCASSDSRTQFSEQYFGPGTRLTVT.

The genes are TRBV4-2 and TRBJ1-2; tentatively, D is TRBD1 (5 bases). V was pared by 3 bases and J by 7 bases, with 15 bases between. The CDR3 loop spans 14 amino acids. CDR1 and CDR2 from the germline V gene are LGHNA and YNFKEQ. Here the CDR3 DNA reads TGTGCCAGCAGCCAGGCGCTGGGCGGGGGTGGCTACACCTTC. Translated, it gives CASSQALGGGGYTF.

V is TRBV6-5 and J is TRBJ2-1; TRBD1 is a possible D gene (5 bases). CDR1 and CDR2 from the germline V gene are MNHEY and SVGAGI. The CDR3 runs 15 residues. Deletions cut 5 bases from V and 0 bases from J, with 11 bases between. The CDR3 sequence: CASSTTGSSYNEQFF. The CDR3 DNA sequence: TGTGCCAGCAGTACAACAGGCAGCTCCTACAATGAGCAGTTCTTC.

J is TRBJ2-7 and V is TRBV6-1, with D possibly TRBD2 on 5 matching bases. Germline assignment: CDR1 MNHNS and CDR2 SASEGT. V was clipped by 7 bases and J by 5 bases, with 15 bases between them. The length of the CDR3 is 13 residues. The CDR3 here is CASMRVVADEQYF. The CDR3 DNA reads as TGTGCCAGCATGAGGGTCGTTGCCGACGAGCAGTACTTC.

The chain uses TRBV5-6 and TRBJ1-2, with D perhaps matching TRBD1 (6 bases). V was cut by 3 bases and J by 6 bases, with 21 bases left in between. The CDR3 consists of 16 residues. The germline gives CDR1 SGHDT, CDR2 YYEEEE. The CDR3 coding sequence is TGTGCCAGCAGCTGGGCTGGGGGCGGAGGAATTAATGGCTACACCTTC. Translated, it gives CASSWAGGGGINGYTF.

V gene TRBV6-1 combines with J gene TRBJ1-2; 9 bases are a match to TRBD1. With 6 bases clipped from V and 4 bases from J, the junction kept 6 bases outside the gene matches. The V gene's germline CDR1 is MNHNS and CDR2 SASEGT. CDR3 length: 14 residues. In DNA, the CDR3 is TGTGCCAGCAGAACCGGGACAGGGACCTATGGCTACACCTTC. Protein sequence: CASRTGTGTYGYTF.

The rearrangement joins TRBV28 to TRBJ2-7; no definite D call. Germline V gives CDR1 MDHEN, CDR2 SYDVKM. The CDR3 has 12 amino acids. V was pared by 3 bases and J by 3 bases, with 6 bases between. The CDR3 loop is CASSFVNYEQYF. Written as DNA, the CDR3 is TGTGCCAGCAGTTTTGTTAACTACGAGCAGTACTTC.